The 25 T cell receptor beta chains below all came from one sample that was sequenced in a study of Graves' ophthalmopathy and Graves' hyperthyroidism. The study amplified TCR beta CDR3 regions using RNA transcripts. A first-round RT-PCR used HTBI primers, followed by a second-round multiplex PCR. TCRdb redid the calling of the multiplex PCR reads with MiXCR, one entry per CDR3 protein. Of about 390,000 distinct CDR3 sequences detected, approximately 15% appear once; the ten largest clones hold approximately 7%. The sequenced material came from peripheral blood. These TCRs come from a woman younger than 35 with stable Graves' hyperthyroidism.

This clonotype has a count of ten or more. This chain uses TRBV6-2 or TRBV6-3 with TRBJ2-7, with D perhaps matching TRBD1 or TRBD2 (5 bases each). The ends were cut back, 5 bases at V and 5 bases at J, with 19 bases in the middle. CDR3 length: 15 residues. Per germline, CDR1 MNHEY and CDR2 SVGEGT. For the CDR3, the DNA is TGTGCCAGCAGTAAACGGACCCCGCGAGGGGACGAGCAGTACTTC. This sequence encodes CASSKRTPRGDEQYF.

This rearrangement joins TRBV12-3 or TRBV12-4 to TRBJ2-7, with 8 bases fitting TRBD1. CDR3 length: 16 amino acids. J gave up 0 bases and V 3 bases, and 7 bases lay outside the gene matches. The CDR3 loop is CASSFGQGKGSYEQYF. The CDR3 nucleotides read TGTGCCAGCAGTTTCGGACAGGGAAAGGGCTCCTACGAGCAGTACTTC.

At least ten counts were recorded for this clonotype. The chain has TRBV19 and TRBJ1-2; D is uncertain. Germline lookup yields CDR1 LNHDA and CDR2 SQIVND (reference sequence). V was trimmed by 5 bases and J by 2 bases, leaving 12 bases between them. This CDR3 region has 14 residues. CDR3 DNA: TGTGCCAGTAGTCGCCGAGGAGGCAACTATGGCTACACCTTC. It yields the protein CASSRRGGNYGYTF.

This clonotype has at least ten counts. Here the CDR3 reads CASSLSGGVYGYTF. In DNA form, the CDR3 reads TGTGCCAGCAGTTTATCCGGGGGCGTCTATGGCTACACCTTC. The chain recombines TRBV12-3 or TRBV12-4 with TRBJ1-2, with D tentatively TRBD1 (6 bases). The ends were cut back, 2 bases at V and 4 bases at J, with 11 bases in the middle. The CDR3 extends over 14 amino acids.

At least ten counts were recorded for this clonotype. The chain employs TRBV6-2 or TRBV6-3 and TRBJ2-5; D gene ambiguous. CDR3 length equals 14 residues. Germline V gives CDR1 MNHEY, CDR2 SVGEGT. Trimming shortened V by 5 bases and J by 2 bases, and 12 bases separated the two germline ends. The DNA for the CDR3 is TGTGCCAGCAGTGACCTGACTGAACAAGAGACCCAGTACTTC. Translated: CASSDLTEQETQYF.

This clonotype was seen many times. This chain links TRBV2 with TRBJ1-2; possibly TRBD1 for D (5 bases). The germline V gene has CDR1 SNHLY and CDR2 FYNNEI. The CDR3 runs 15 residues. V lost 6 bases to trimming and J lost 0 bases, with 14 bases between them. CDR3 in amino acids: CASSLTRQPNYGYTF. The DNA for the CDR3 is TGTGCCAGCAGCCTCACCCGACAGCCTAACTATGGCTACACCTTC.

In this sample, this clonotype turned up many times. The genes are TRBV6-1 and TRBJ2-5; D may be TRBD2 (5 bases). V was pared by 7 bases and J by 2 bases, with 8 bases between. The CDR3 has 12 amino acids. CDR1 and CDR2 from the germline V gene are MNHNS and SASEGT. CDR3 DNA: TGTGCCAGCAAGTCGGGACAAGAGACCCAGTACTTC. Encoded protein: CASKSGQETQYF.

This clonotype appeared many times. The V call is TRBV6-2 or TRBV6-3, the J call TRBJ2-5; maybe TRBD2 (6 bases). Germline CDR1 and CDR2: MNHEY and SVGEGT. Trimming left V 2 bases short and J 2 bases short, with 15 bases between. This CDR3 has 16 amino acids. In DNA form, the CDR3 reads TGTGCCAGCAGTTACCCCCCCGGGAGCCGACAAGAGACCCAGTACTTC. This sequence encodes CASSYPPGSRQETQYF.

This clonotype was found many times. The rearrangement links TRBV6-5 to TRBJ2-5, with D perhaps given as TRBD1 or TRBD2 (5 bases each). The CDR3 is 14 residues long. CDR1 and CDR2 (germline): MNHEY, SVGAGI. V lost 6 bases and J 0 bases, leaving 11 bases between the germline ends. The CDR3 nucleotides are TGTGCCAGCAGGCCGGGACGGTACCAAGAGACCCAGTACTTC. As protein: CASRPGRYQETQYF.

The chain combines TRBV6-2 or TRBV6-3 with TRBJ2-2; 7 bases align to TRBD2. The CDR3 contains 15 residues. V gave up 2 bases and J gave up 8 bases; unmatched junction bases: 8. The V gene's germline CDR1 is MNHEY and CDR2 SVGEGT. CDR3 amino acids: CASSYRPGGPGELFF. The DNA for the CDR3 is TGTGCCAGCAGTTACCGGCCGGGAGGCCCTGGGGAGCTGTTTTTT.

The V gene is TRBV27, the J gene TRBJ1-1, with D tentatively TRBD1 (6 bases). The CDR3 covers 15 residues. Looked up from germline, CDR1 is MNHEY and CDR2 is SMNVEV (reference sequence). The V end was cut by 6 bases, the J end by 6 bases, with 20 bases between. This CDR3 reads CASSTPRTGRPEAFF. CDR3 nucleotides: TGTGCCAGCAGCACGCCTCGTACAGGGAGGCCTGAAGCTTTCTTT.

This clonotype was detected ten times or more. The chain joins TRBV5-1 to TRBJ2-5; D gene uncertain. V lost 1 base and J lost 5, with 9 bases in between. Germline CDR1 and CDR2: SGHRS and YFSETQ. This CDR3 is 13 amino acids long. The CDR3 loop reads CASSLHEMETQYF. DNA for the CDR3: TGCGCCAGCAGCTTGCACGAAATGGAGACCCAGTACTTC.

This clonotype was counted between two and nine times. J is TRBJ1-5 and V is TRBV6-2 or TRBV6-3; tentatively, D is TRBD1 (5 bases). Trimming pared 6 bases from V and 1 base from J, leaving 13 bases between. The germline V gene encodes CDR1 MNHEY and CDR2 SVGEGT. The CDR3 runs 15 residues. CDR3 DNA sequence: TGTGCCAGCAGCCTCCCCGGGGGAAGCAATCAGCCCCAGCATTTT. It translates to CASSLPGGSNQPQHF.

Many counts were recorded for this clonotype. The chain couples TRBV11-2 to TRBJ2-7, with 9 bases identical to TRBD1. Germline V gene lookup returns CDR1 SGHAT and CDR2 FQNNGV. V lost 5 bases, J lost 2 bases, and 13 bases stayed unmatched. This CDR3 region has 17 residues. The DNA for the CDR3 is TGTGCCAGCAGCCCACGACAGGGGGGTCTCGTTACCTACGAGCAGTACTTC. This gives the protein CASSPRQGGLVTYEQYF.

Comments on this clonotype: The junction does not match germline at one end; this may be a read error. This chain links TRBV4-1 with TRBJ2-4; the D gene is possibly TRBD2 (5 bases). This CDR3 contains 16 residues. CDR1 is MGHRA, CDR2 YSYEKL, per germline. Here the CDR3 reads CASSQSTGLAKNIKYF. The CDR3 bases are TGCGCCAGCAGCCAGAGCACCGGGCTAGCCAAAAACATTAAGTACTTC.

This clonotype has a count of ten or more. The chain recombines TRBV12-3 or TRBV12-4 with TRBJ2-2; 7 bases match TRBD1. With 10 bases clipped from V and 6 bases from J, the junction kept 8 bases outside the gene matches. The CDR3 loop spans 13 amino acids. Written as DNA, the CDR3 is TGTGCCACGAGGACAGGTCCGGCCGGGGAGCTGTTTTTT. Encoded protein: CATRTGPAGELFF.

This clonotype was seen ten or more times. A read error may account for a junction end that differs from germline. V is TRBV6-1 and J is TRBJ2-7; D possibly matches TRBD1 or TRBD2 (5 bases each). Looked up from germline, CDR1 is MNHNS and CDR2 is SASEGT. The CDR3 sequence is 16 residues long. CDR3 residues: CASREGTASLIDEQYF. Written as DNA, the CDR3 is TGTGCCAGCAGGGAAGGGACGGCGTCTTTGATCGACGAGCAGTACTTC.

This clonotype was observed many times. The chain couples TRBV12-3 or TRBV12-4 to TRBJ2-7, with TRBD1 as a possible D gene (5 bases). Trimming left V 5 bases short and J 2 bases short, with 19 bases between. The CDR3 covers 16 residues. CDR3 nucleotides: TGTGCCAGCAGTGCTCTCCGGGCAGGGAATCCCTACGAGCAGTACTTC. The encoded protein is CASSALRAGNPYEQYF.

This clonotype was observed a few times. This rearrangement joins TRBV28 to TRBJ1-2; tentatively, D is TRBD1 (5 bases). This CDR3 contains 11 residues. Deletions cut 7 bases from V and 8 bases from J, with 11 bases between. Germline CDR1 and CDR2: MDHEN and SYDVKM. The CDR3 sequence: CASNGDAGYTF. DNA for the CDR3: TGTGCCAGCAACGGGGACGCCGGCTACACCTTC.

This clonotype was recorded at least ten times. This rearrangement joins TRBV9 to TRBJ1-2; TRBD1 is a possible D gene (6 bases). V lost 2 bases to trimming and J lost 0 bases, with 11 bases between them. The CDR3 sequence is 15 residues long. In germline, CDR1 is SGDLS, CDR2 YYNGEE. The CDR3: CASSVGTGTNYGYTF. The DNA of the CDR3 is TGTGCCAGCAGCGTTGGAACAGGGACTAACTATGGCTACACCTTC.

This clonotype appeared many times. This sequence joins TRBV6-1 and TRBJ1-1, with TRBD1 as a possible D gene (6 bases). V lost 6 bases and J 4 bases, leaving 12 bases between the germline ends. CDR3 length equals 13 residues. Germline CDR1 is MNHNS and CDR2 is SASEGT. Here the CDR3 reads CASRLRGATEAFF. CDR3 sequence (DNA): TGTGCCAGCAGACTACGGGGGGCCACTGAAGCTTTCTTT.

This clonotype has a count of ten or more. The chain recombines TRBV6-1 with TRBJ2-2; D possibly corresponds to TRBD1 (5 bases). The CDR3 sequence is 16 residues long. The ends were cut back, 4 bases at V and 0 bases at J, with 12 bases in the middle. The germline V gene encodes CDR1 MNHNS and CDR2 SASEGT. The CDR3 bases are TGTGCCAGCAGTGGACAAGGGGCTTCGAACACCGGGGAGCTGTTTTTT. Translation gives CASSGQGASNTGELFF.

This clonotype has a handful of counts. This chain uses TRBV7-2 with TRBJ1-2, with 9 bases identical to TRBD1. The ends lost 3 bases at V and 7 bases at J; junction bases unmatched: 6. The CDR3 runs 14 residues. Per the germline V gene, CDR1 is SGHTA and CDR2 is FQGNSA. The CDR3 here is CASSFTQGASGYTF. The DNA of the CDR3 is TGTGCCAGCAGCTTCACACAGGGGGCGAGTGGCTACACCTTC.

The CDR3 nucleotides are TGTGCCAGCTCACGGGACAGGGATAACTTCTACGAGCAGTACTTC. Protein sequence: CASSRDRDNFYEQYF. The gene calls are TRBV18 and TRBJ2-7, with 9 bases aligning to TRBD1. This CDR3 is 15 amino acids long. Germline V gives CDR1 KGHSH, CDR2 LQKENI. V was clipped by 4 bases and J by 3 bases; unmatched bases: 7. Drawing the rest from reference TRBV18 and TRBJ2-7, the complete variable domain is NAGVMQNPRHLVRRRGQEARLRCSPMKGHSHVYWYRQLPEEGLKFMVYLQKENIIDESGMPKERFSAEFPKEGPSILRIQQVVRGDSAAYFCASSRDRDNFYEQYFGPGTRLTVT.

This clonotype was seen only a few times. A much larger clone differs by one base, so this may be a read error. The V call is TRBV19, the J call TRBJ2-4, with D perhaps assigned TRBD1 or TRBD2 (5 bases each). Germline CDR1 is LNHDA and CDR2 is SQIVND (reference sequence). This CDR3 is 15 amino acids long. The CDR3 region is CASSMVWSEGNIKYF. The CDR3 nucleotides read TGTGCCAGTAGTATGGTGTGGAGCGAGGGGAACATTAAGTACTTC.